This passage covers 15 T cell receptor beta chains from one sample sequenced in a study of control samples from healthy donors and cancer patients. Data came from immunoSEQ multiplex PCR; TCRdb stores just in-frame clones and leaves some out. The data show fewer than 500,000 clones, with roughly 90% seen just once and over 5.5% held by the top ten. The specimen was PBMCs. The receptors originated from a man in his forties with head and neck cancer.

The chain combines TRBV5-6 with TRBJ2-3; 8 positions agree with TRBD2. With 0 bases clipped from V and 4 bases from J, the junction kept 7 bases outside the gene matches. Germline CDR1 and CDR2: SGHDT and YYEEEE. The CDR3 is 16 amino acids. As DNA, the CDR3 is TGTGCCAGCAGCTTGGCCCCCCGCGGGAGGCCAGATACGCAGTATTTT. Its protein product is CASSLAPRGRPDTQYF. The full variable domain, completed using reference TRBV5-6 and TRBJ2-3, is DAGVTQSPTHLIKTRGQQVTLRCSPKSGHDTVSWYQQALGQGPQFIFQYYEEEERQRGNFPDRFSGHQFPNYSSELNVNALLLGDSALYLCASSLAPRGRPDTQYFGPGTRLTVL.

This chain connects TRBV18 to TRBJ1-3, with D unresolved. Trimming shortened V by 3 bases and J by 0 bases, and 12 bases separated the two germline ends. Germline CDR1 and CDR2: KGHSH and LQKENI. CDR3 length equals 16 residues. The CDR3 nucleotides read TGTGCCAGCTCACCCAGGCAGGCTAGCTCTGGAAACACCATATATTTT. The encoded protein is CASSPRQASSGNTIYF.

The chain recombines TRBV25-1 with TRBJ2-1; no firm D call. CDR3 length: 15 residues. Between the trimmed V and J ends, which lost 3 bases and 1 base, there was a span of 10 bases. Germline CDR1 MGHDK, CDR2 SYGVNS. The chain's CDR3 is CASSESSGSYNEQFF. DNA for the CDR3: TGTGCCAGCAGTGAGTCCTCCGGGTCCTACAATGAGCAGTTCTTC.

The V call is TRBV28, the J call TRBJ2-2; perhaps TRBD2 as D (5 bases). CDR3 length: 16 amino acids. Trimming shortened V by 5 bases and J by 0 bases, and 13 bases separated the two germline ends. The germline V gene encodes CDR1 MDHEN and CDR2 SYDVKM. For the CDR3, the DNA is TGTGCCAGCAGTATACTTAGGACTGCGAACACCGGGGAGCTGTTTTTT. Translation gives CASSILRTANTGELFF.

The CDR3 nucleotides are TGCGCCAGCAGCTTGGCGCCGGGACAGGGAAATAATTCACCCCTCCACTTT. It specifies CASSLAPGQGNNSPLHF. The chain carries TRBV5-1 and TRBJ1-6, with 9 bases lining up with TRBD1. Losses at the gene ends were 0 bases for V and 5 bases for J; bases not matched to a gene: 6. CDR1 SGHRS and CDR2 YFSETQ come from the germline V gene. This CDR3 comprises 17 residues.

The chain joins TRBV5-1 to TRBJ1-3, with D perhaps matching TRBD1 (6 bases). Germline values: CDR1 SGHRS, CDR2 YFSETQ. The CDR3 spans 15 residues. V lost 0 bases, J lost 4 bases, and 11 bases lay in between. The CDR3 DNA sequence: TGCGCCAGCAGCTTGGTTCCAGGGGTCGGAAACACCATATATTTT. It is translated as CASSLVPGVGNTIYF. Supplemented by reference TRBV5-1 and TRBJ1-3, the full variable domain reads KAGVTQTPRYLIKTRGQQVTLSCSPISGHRSVSWYQQTPGQGLQFLFEYFSETQRNKGNFPGRFSGRQFSNSRSEMNVSTLELGDSALYLCASSLVPGVGNTIYFGEGSWLTVV.

For the CDR3, the DNA is TGTGCCATCACGGACGGCTACGAGCAGTACTTC. Translated: CAITDGYEQYF. The chain employs TRBV10-3 and TRBJ2-7, with D unclear. V dropped 7 bases and J dropped 3 bases, with 7 bases sitting between them. There are 11 residues in the CDR3. In germline, CDR1 is ENHRY, CDR2 SYGVKD.

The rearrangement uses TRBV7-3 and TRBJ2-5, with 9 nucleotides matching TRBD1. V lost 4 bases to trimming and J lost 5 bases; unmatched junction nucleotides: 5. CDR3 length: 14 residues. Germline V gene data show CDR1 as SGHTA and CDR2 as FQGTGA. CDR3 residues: CASSWTGARETQYF. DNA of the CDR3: TGTGCCAGCAGCTGGACAGGGGCCAGGGAGACCCAGTACTTC. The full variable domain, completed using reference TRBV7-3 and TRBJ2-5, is GAGVSQTPSNKVTEKGKYVELRCDPISGHTALYWYRQSLGQGPEFLIYFQGTGAADDSGLPNDRFFAVRPEGSVSTLKIQRTERGDSAVYLCASSWTGARETQYFGPGTRLLVL.

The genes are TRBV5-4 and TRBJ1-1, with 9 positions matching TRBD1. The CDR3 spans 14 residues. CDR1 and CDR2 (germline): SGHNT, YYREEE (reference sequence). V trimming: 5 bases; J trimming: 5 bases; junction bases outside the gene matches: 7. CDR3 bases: TGTGCCAGCAGTCTGGGACAGGGAAGGACTGAAGCTTTCTTT. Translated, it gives CASSLGQGRTEAFF. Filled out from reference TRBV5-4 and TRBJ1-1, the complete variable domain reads ETGVTQSPTHLIKTRGQQVTLRCSSQSGHNTVSWYQQALGQGPQFIFQYYREEENGRGNFPPRFSGLQFPNYSSELNVNALELDDSALYLCASSLGQGRTEAFFGQGTRLTVV.

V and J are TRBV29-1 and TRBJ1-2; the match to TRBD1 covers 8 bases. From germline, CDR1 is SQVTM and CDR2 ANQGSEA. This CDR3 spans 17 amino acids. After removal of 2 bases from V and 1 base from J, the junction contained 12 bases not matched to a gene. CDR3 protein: CSVEHLGQGKGNYGYTF. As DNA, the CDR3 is TGCAGCGTTGAACACCTCGGACAGGGAAAGGGTAACTATGGCTACACCTTC.

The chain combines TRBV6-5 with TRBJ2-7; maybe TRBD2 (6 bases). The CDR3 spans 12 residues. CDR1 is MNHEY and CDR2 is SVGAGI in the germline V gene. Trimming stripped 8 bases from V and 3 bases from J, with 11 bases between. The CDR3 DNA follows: TGTGCCAGCGGGAGGTGGGTCTACGAGCAGTACTTC. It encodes CASGRWVYEQYF.

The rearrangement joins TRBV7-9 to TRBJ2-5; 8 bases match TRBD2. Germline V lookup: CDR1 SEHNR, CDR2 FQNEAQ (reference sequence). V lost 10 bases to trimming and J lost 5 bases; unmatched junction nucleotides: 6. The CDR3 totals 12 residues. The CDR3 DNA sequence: TGTGCCATCAATAGCGGGGTTGAGACCCAGTACTTC. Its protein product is CAINSGVETQYF. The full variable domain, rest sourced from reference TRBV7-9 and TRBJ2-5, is DTGVSQNPRHKITKRGQNVTFRCDPISEHNRLYWYRQTLGQGPEFLTYFQNEAQLEKSRLLSDRFSAERPKGSFSTLEIQRTEQGDSAMYLCAINSGVETQYFGPGTRLLVL.

As DNA, the CDR3 is TGTGCCAGCAGCTTAGGAAGGGTAGATACGCAGTATTTT. The encoded protein is CASSLGRVDTQYF. V usage is TRBV13 and J usage is TRBJ2-3; no definite D call. Trimming removed 0 bases at V and 5 bases at J, with 6 bases between. In germline, CDR1 is PRHDT, CDR2 FYEKMQ (reference sequence). This CDR3 contains 13 residues. The whole variable domain, remainder taken from reference TRBV13 and TRBJ2-3, is AAGVIQSPRHLIKEKRETATLKCYPIPRHDTVYWYQQGPGQDPQFLISFYEKMQSDKGSIPDRFSAQQFSDYHSELNMSSLELGDSALYFCASSLGRVDTQYFGPGTRLTVL.

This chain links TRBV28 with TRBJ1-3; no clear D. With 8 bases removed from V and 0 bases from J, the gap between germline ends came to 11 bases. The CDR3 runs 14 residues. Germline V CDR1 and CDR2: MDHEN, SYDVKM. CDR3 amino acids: CASLASFSGNTIYF. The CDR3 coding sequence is TGTGCCAGCCTAGCGAGTTTCTCTGGAAACACCATATATTTT.

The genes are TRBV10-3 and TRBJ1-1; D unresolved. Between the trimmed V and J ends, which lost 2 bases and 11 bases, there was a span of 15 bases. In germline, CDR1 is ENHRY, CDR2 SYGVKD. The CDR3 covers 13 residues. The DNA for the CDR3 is TGTGCCATCAGTGAGGGAAGCCTGGGGAGTGCTTTCTTT. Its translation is CAISEGSLGSAFF.